This TCR beta chain was recorded in a study of blood T cells in healthy people across ages. The authors ran a second PCR of 7 to 11 cycles using a sample-barcoded 5' primer and a J-beta primer mix. TCRdb re-called the 5' RACE reads with MiXCR, one entry per CDR3 protein. Of around 800,000 distinct CDR3 sequences in the sample, around a quarter were seen once. This CDR3 is 15 amino acids long. V was cut by 1 base and J by 5 bases, with 14 bases left in between. Germline V CDR1 and CDR2: MNHNY, SVGAGI (reference sequence). Individuals who donated were healthy Caucasians from Russia aged roughly 6 to 90. The sample was also reused in another study, on T cells of mothers and their children.

The V and J genes are TRBV6-6 and TRBJ1-1; D uncertain. This sequence was found in a boy aged 10-17 years in good health. The sequencing sample was made of blood. CDR3 coding DNA: TGTGCCAGCAGTTACTTTTTTGGGAGGGAGACTGAAGCTTTCTTT. Translated: CASSYFFGRETEAFF.